These 5 T cell receptor beta chains were all obtained from the same sample, sequenced in a study of blood T cell repertoires in COVID-19. Measured with immunoSEQ multiplex PCR; TCRdb has only the in-frame clones, and not every one. Altogether about 220,000 clones are present, 65% to 90% being singletons, with the ten largest covering about 2.4%. The sample taken for sequencing was peripheral blood. These receptors all stem from a woman in her sixties or seventies with COVID-19, enrolled during active disease.

The chain carries TRBV7-2 and TRBJ1-3; 8 bases map to TRBD1. The ends lost 8 bases at V and 7 bases at J; junction bases unmatched: 10. Germline V lookup: CDR1 SGHTA, CDR2 FQGNSA. The CDR3 is made up of 14 amino acids. The CDR3 coding sequence is TGTGCCAGCCGCCTACAGGGGGGCTTTAACACCATATATTTT. It yields the protein CASRLQGGFNTIYF.

The genes are TRBV5-5 and TRBJ2-1; D gene uncertain. V was cut by 0 bases and J by 4 bases, with 8 bases left in between. Per germline, CDR1 SGHKS and CDR2 YYEKEE (reference sequence). The CDR3 has 14 residues. In nucleotides, the CDR3 is TGTGCCAGCAGCTTGGTCCTACTTTACAATGAGCAGTTCTTC. Protein product: CASSLVLLYNEQFF.

The CDR3 is CASSLASGIEQYF. CDR3 nucleotide sequence: TGTGCCAGCAGCTTGGCATCCGGGATCGAGCAGTACTTC. V gene TRBV5-6 combines with J gene TRBJ2-7; possibly TRBD2 for D (5 bases). V shed 0 bases and J shed 6 bases, with 10 bases lying between them. This CDR3 is 13 amino acids long. In germline, CDR1 is SGHDT, CDR2 YYEEEE.

The genes are TRBV7-3 and TRBJ1-1; perhaps TRBD1 as D (5 bases). The germline V gene has CDR1 SGHTA and CDR2 FQGTGA. The CDR3 runs 14 residues. V was cut by 3 bases and J by 1 base, with 9 bases left in between. Here the CDR3 DNA reads TGTGCCAGCAGCTTGGGGCAGGCGAACACTGAAGCTTTCTTT. Protein sequence: CASSLGQANTEAFF. Full variable domain (remainder filled in from reference TRBV7-3 and TRBJ1-1): GAGVSQTPSNKVTEKGKYVELRCDPISGHTALYWYRQSLGQGPEFLIYFQGTGAADDSGLPNDRFFAVRPEGSVSTLKIQRTERGDSAVYLCASSLGQANTEAFFGQGTRLTVV.

This sequence joins TRBV9 and TRBJ1-5, with 9 positions matching TRBD1. V shed 3 bases, J shed 6 bases, and the junction held 4 bases outside the gene matches. Germline values: CDR1 SGDLS, CDR2 YYNGEE. The CDR3 covers 14 residues. The CDR3 loop reads CASSAGTGLQPQHF. In nucleotides, the CDR3 is TGTGCCAGCAGCGCCGGGACAGGGCTTCAGCCCCAGCATTTT.